This T cell receptor (beta chain) was captured by sequencing in a study of T cell repertoires in cytomegalovirus infection (dated by TCRdb to between 2017 and 2020). Study-level background: Because public TCR beta signatures pointed to carriage of CMV infection together with the matching HLA type, the HLA type of each donor mattered for the analysis.

There are many counts of this clonotype. There is no known antigen for this receptor. Nothing much larger sits one base from this clone, and base qualities are not available. For sequencing, an Illumina HiSeq 1500 was employed. TCRdb handled the public reads itself, with Q25 trimming in fastp and clone calling in MiXCR, and kept productive beta chains. Rows with a matching CDR3 protein are joined into one entry that keeps the most common DNA and genes. The sample yields 160,000 or so distinct CDR3 sequences; 20% to 25% were counted once. The ten largest clones add up to roughly 9.7% of the sample. Study-wide conclusions, independent of this receptor: The ex vivo response was dominated by HLA-C-restricted CMV-specific TCR beta clonotypes, which also provided the single most frequent clonotype in two of eight donors. In both this cohort and an independent cohort of several hundred donors, the cumulative frequency of public TCR beta family members distinguished carriers of CMV infection plus the relevant HLA type.

This sequence originates from a human donor in good health (CMV status not recorded). Some clones in this sample may be carry-over from other donors' samples. Sample: PBMCs.

The CDR3 region has the sequence CASSWQGATSGYTF. The DNA is as follows: TGTGCCAGCAGCTGGCAGGGGGCGACGAGTGGCTACACCTTC. The receptor chain draws on TRBV5-6 and TRBJ1-2, with 8 bases in between that match TRBD1. V has 3 bases trimmed and J has 7 bases trimmed; junction bases matching no gene number 8. The CDR3 spans 14 residues, from the cysteine through the phenylalanine. Solely the CDR3 DNA is kept, with 42 bases framed from the first base. CDR1 is given as SGHDT and CDR2 as YYEEEE, both from the germline V gene.